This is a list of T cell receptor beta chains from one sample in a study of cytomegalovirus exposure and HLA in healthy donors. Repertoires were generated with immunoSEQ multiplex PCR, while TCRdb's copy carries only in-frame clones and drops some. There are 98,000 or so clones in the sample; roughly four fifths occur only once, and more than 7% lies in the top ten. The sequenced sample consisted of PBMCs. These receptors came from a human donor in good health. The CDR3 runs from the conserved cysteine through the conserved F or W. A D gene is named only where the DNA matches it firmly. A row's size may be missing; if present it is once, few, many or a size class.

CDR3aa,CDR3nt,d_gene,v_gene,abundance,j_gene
CASSAETGLTNTGELFF,TGTGCCAGCAGTGCCGAGACAGGACTGACGAACACCGGGGAGCTGTTTTTT,NA,TRBV25-1,few,TRBJ2-2
CASSQVAPTGGTQYF,TGCGCCAGCAGCCAAGTGGCCCCGACGGGGGGTACGCAGTATTTT,TRBD2,TRBV4-1,NA,TRBJ2-3
CASSGKGGTGELFF,TGTGCCAGCAGTGGAAAAGGGGGCACCGGGGAGCTGTTTTTT,NA,TRBV2,NA,TRBJ2-2
CAAGQGTYEQYF,TGTGCAGCCGGACAGGGGACCTACGAGCAGTACTTC,TRBD1,TRBV7-2,NA,TRBJ2-7
CAWRPLAGSLGNEQFF,TGTGCCTGGAGACCTTTAGCGGGATCTCTAGGGAATGAGCAGTTCTTC,TRBD2,TRBV30,once,TRBJ2-1
CASSLTGQNEQFF,TGTGCCAGCAGTTTAACGGGACAGAATGAGCAGTTCTTC,TRBD1,TRBV27,NA,TRBJ2-1
CASSLGAGAPNEQYF,TGCGCCAGCAGCTTGGGGGCAGGGGCGCCCAACGAGCAGTACTTC,NA,TRBV5-1,NA,TRBJ2-7
CASSRGDRVYVGAFF,TGTGCCAGCAGTCGAGGGGACAGGGTCTACGTAGGGGCTTTCTTT,TRBD1,TRBV27,few,TRBJ1-1
CASSHGTSGKGETQYF,TGTGCCAGCAGCCACGGGACTAGCGGGAAGGGAGAGACCCAGTACTTC,TRBD2,TRBV5-4,NA,TRBJ2-5
CASSLRLAGNNEQFF,TGTGCCAGCAGCTTGAGGCTAGCGGGAAACAATGAGCAGTTCTTC,TRBD2,TRBV5-4,NA,TRBJ2-1
CASSVEENMNTEAFF,TGTGCCAGCAGTGTTGAAGAAAACATGAACACTGAAGCTTTCTTT,NA,TRBV6-4,medium-sized,TRBJ1-1
CASSLRQTPNTEAFF,TGTGCCAGCAGCTTGAGGCAGACACCGAACACTGAAGCTTTCTTT,NA,TRBV5-6,NA,TRBJ1-1
CASSRDRNEKLFF,TGTGCCAGCAGCCGGGACAGGAATGAAAAACTGTTTTTT,TRBD1,TRBV5-4,few,TRBJ1-4
CASSARTAPTGELFF,TGCGCCAGCAGTGCGCGGACAGCACCCACCGGGGAGCTGTTTTTT,NA,TRBV10-2,NA,TRBJ2-2
CAWSVISGNTYEQYF,TGTGCCTGGAGCGTAATTAGCGGGAACACCTACGAGCAGTACTTC,TRBD2,TRBV30,NA,TRBJ2-7
CASSVAGEGTEAFF,TGTGCCAGCAGCGTAGCAGGGGAAGGCACTGAAGCTTTCTTT,NA,TRBV9,NA,TRBJ1-1
CASRAPIGFSFRAKNIQYF,TGTGCCAGCAGAGCGCCGATCGGGTTCTCATTTAGGGCCAAAAACATTCAGTACTTC,NA,TRBV27,NA,TRBJ2-4
CASSFTGNDYNEQFF,TGTGCCAGCAGCTTTACGGGGAACGATTACAATGAGCAGTTCTTC,NA,TRBV7-8,NA,TRBJ2-1
CSAPRQGEAFF,TGCAGTGCACCAAGACAGGGTGAAGCTTTCTTT,TRBD1,TRBV20-1,NA,TRBJ1-1
CASGWETGGNGYTF,TGTGCTAGTGGTTGGGAAACCGGGGGGAATGGCTACACCTTC,NA,TRBV12-5,NA,TRBJ1-2
CASSSQGSYSNQPQHF,TGTGCCAGCAGCTCCCAGGGCTCATATAGCAATCAGCCCCAGCATTTT,NA,TRBV7-8,NA,TRBJ1-5
CASSQAVARAFF,TGTGCCAGCAGCCAGGCCGTAGCCAGAGCTTTCTTT,NA,TRBV14,NA,TRBJ1-1
CASSYLTPGGQETQYF,TGTGCCAGCAGCTATCTCACACCAGGGGGCCAAGAGACCCAGTACTTC,TRBD1,TRBV7-9,NA,TRBJ2-5
CSSSLFGTVNQPQHF,TGTTCCAGCAGCTTATTTGGGACAGTCAATCAGCCCCAGCATTTT,TRBD1,TRBV7-9,NA,TRBJ1-5
CASSENRNTEAFF,TGTGCCAGCAGTGAGAACAGGAACACTGAAGCTTTCTTT,NA,TRBV25-1,few,TRBJ1-1
CASSLGLLGQHTEAFF,TGCGCCAGCAGCTTGGGTCTCTTGGGGCAACACACTGAAGCTTTCTTT,NA,TRBV5-1,NA,TRBJ1-1
CASSEAIGTGAYEQYF,TGTGCCAGCAGTGAAGCGATCGGGACAGGGGCCTACGAGCAGTACTTC,TRBD1,TRBV6-1,NA,TRBJ2-7
CASGLLPGQGQETQYF,TGTGCTAGTGGTTTGCTCCCAGGACAGGGGCAAGAGACCCAGTACTTC,TRBD1,TRBV12-5,NA,TRBJ2-5
CASLPSSAKSHF,TGTGCCAGCCTCCCGAGTTCCGCCAAGTCGCATTTT,NA,TRBV7-2,NA,TRBJ1-5
CASSLAVVAAYTGELFF,TGCGCCAGCAGCTTGGCGGTTGTAGCGGCTTACACCGGGGAGCTGTTTTTT,NA,TRBV5-1,NA,TRBJ2-2
CASSLSSTGVNYGYTF,TGTGCCAGCAGCTTAAGCTCTACAGGGGTTAACTATGGCTACACCTTC,TRBD1,TRBV7-9,NA,TRBJ1-2
CASSIGTGASNQPQHF,TGTGCCAGCTCCATAGGGACAGGGGCTAGCAATCAGCCCCAGCATTTT,TRBD1,TRBV18,NA,TRBJ1-5
CASSQDRRRTGGEGTEAFF,TGTGCCAGCAGCCAAGATCGGAGAAGGACAGGGGGCGAGGGGACTGAAGCTTTCTTT,TRBD1,TRBV14,NA,TRBJ1-1
CASSPGQIDIRRYTF,TGTGCCAGCAGCCCCGGACAGATCGATATTCGTCGTTACACCTTC,NA,TRBV11-2,once,TRBJ1-2
CASSEFLQGVDTGELFF,TGTGCCAGCAGTGAATTTTTACAGGGGGTAGACACCGGGGAGCTGTTTTTT,TRBD1,TRBV25-1,few,TRBJ2-2
CASSWGASGASETQYF,TGTGCCAGCAGCTGGGGGGCTAGCGGGGCTTCAGAGACCCAGTACTTC,TRBD2,TRBV5-4,NA,TRBJ2-5
CATSTEVGYGYTF,TGTGCCACCTCGACAGAAGTGGGCTATGGCTACACCTTC,NA,TRBV2,NA,TRBJ1-2
CASAGGLAGDVRFF,TGTGCCAGCGCGGGAGGTCTAGCGGGAGATGTGAGGTTCTTC,TRBD2,TRBV6-1,NA,TRBJ2-1
CASRRDSYTEAFF,TGTGCCAGCAGAAGGGACAGCTACACTGAAGCTTTCTTT,TRBD1,TRBV6-5,NA,TRBJ1-1
CASSHSTHRGAMSNQPQHF,TGCGCCAGCAGTCATTCTACCCATCGGGGGGCAATGAGCAATCAGCCCCAGCATTTT,NA,TRBV23-1,NA,TRBJ1-5
CASTRPGLRNTIYF,TGTGCCAGCACTAGACCGGGACTCAGAAACACCATATATTTT,NA,TRBV6-1,NA,TRBJ1-3